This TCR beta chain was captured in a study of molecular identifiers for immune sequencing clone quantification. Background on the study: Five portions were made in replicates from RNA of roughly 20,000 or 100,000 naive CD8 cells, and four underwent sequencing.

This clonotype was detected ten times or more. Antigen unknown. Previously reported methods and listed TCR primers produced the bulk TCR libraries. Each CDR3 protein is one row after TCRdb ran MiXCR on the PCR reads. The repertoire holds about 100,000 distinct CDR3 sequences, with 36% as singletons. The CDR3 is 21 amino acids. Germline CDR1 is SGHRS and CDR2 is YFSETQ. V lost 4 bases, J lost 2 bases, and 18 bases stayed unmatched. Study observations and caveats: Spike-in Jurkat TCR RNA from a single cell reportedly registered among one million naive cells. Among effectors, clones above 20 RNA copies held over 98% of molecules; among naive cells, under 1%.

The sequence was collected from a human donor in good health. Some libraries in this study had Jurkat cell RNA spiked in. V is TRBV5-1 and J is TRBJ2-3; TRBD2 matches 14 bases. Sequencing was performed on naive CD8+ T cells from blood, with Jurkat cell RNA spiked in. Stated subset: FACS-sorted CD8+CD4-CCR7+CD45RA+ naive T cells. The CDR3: CASSAEGTSGSSYPVTDTQYF. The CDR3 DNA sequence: TGCGCCAGCAGCGCGGAAGGGACTAGCGGGAGCTCCTACCCAGTCACAGATACGCAGTATTTT.